The sequence of this T cell receptor beta chain was determined in a study of T cells in localized non-small cell lung cancer. Assay used: immunoSEQ multiplex PCR; TCRdb lists only in-frame clones, some missing. The repertoire includes some 24,000 clones, around nine tenths of them detected once, and roughly 2.6% sits in the top ten. Concerning this clone itself: The antigen is unknown.

Study conclusions and caveats: A raised T cell density in blood coincided with lengthier overall survival. Among the tissues sampled, uninvolved adjacent lung had the highest T cell clonality, above tumor. In adjacent lung appeared a median around 62 of the top 100 tumor clones. Sequence data derive from only one tumor region, so heterogeneity remains possible.

The specimen was peripheral blood, collected before any cancer treatment. The receptor was isolated from a woman aged 35 to 69 with stage I lung adenocarcinoma.

CDR3: CAMRPDTFMNTEAFF. CDR3 DNA: TGTGCCATGAGACCCGACACCTTCATGAACACTGAAGCTTTCTTT. The chain combines TRBV10-3 with TRBJ1-1; D gene unclear. The CDR3 loop spans 15 amino acids. Trimming stripped 9 bases from V and 0 bases from J, with 17 bases between. Germline V gene data show CDR1 as ENHRY and CDR2 as SYGVKD.